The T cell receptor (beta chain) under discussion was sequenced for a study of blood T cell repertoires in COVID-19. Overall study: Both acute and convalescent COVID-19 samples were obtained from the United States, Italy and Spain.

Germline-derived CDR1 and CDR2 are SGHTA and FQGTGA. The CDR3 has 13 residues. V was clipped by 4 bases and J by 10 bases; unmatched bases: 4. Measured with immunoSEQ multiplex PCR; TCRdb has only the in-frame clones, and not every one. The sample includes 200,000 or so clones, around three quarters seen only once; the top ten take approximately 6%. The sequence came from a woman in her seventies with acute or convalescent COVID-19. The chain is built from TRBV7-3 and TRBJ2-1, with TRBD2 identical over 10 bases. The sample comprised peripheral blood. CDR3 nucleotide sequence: TGTGCCAGCAGCTCTAGCGGGAGCGGGGAGCAGTTCTTC. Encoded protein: CASSSSGSGEQFF.